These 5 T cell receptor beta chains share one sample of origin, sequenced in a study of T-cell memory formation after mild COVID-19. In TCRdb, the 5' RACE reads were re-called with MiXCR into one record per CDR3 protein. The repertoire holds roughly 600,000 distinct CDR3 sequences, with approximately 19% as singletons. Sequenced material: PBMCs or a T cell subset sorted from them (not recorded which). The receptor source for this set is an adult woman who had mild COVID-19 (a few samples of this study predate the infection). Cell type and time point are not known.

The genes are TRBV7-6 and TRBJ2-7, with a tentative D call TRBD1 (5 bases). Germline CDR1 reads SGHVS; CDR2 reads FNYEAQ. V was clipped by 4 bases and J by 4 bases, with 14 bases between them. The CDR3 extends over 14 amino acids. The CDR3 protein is CASSWGSNVYEQYF. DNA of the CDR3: TGTGCCAGCAGCTGGGGCAGCAACGTATACGAGCAGTACTTC.

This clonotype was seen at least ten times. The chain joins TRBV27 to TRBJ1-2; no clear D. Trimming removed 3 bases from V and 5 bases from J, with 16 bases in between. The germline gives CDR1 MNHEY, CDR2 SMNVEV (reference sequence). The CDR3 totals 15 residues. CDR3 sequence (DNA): TGTGCCAGCAGTTTCTCCACTCCCGCCATTTATGGCTACACCTTC. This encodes CASSFSTPAIYGYTF.

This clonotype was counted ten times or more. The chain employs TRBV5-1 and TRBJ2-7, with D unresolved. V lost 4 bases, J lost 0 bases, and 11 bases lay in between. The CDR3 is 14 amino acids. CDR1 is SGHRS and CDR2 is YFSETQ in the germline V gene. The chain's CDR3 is CASSTPGPSYEQYF. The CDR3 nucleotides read TGCGCCAGCAGCACACCGGGCCCCTCCTACGAGCAGTACTTC.

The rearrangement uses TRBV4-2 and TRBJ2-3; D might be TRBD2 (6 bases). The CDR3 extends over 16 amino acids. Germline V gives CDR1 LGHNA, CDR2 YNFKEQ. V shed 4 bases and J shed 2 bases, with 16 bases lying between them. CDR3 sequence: CASSPGVAAPTDTQYF. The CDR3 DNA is TGTGCCAGCAGCCCCGGTGTAGCGGCACCCACAGATACGCAGTATTTT.

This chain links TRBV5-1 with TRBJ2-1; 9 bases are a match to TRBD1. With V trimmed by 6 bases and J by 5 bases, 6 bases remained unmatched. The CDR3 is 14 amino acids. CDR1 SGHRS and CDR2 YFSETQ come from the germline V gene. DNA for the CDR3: TGCGCCAGCAAAGGACAGGGGAGGGACAATGAGCAGTTCTTC. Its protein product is CASKGQGRDNEQFF.